The clone carrying this T cell receptor (beta chain) was seen just once. Antigen specificity is unknown. The data stem from a study of T cell responses to AZD1222 COVID-19 vaccine. Study-wide points: Spike was spanned by vaccine-associated CD4 TCRs, with dominance at 160-218 and 743-854.

Germline assignment: CDR1 SQVTM and CDR2 ANQGSEA. CDR3 length: 12 residues. Trimming took off 0 bases at V and 8 bases at J, with 10 bases between the two ends. Sequencing used immunoSEQ multiplex PCR; TCRdb keeps in-frame clones, though not all of them. Of some 150,000 clones listed, around 92% were seen once; the top ten hold under 3.5%. The receptor comes from an adult in good health. The sequencing here drew on peripheral blood, taken on day 0 of AZD1222 vaccination. This rearrangement joins TRBV29-1 to TRBJ1-2; D not certain. The CDR3 nucleotides read TGCAGCGTTGAAGACGACCTTTGGGGCTACACCTTC. Protein sequence: CSVEDDLWGYTF.